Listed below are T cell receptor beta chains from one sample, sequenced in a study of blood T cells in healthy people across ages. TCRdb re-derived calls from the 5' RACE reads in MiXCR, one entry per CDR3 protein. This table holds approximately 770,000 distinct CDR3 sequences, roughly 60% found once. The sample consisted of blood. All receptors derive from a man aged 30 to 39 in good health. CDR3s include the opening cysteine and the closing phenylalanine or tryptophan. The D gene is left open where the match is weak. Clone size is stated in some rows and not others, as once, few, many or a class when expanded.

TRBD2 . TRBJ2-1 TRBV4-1 CASSRPPGLAGVLSYNEQFF TGCGCCAGCAGCCGGCCACCGGGACTAGCGGGAGTCTTATCCTACAATGAGCAGTTCTTC
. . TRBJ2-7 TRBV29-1 CSVGTPSSYEQYF TGCAGCGTGGGGACGCCGAGCTCCTACGAGCAGTACTTC
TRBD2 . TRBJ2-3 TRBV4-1 CASSQVVAGSADTQYF TGCGCCAGCAGCCAAGTCGTAGCGGGGTCCGCAGATACGCAGTATTTT
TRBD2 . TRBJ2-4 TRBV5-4 CASSLGTTSLGNIQYF TGTGCCAGCAGCTTAGGGACTACGTCTCTCGGTAACATTCAGTACTTC
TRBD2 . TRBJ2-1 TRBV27 CASSLSRTSGTSYNEQFF TGTGCCAGCAGTTTATCGAGGACTAGCGGGACCTCCTACAATGAGCAGTTCTTC
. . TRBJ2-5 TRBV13 CASSLLRAGGEETQYF TGTGCCAGCAGTCTCCTGAGGGCCGGAGGGGAAGAGACCCAGTACTTC
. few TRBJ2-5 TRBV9 CASSEGRSAGEETQYF TGTGCCAGCAGCGAAGGGCGGAGCGCGGGTGAAGAGACCCAGTACTTC
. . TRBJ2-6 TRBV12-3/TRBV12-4 CASTVYDSGANVLTF TGTGCCAGCACCGTTTATGACTCTGGGGCCAACGTCCTGACTTTC
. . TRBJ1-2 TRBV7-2 CASLLTGTSNYGYTF TGTGCCAGCCTGCTCACAGGGACATCTAACTATGGCTACACCTTC
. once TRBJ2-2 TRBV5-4 CANSGGNTGELFF TGTGCCAACAGCGGAGGGAACACCGGGGAGCTGTTTTTT
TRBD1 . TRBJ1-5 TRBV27 CASSLSPTGKPNQPQHF TGTGCCAGCAGTTTATCCCCGACAGGGAAGCCCAATCAGCCCCAGCATTTT
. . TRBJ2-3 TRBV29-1 CSVEDRFRTTDTQYF TGCAGCGTTGAGGACAGATTCAGAACCACAGATACGCAGTATTTT
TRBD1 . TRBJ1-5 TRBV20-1 CSALGQGNQPQHF TGCAGTGCTCTAGGACAGGGAAATCAGCCCCAGCATTTT
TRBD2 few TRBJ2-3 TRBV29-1 CSVGRGGFADTQYF TGCAGCGTGGGGCGGGGGGGGTTCGCAGATACGCAGTATTTT
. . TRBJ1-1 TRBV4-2 CASSQDGVTEAFF TGTGCCAGCAGCCAAGATGGGGTTACTGAAGCTTTCTTT
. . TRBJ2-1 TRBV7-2 CASSPGGRWGAEQFF TGTGCCAGCAGCCCTGGGGGCCGTTGGGGCGCTGAGCAGTTCTTC
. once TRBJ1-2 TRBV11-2 CASSPPAFYGYTF TGTGCCAGCAGTCCCCCGGCATTCTATGGCTACACCTTC
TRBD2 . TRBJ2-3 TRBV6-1 CASSAAAGASDTQYF TGTGCCAGTAGCGCGGCAGCGGGGGCCTCAGATACGCAGTATTTT
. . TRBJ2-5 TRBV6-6 CASRVGDQETQYF TGTGCCAGCAGAGTTGGGGACCAAGAGACCCAGTACTTC
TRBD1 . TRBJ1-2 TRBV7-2 CASSQPRRPGGAGYTF TGTGCCAGCAGCCAACCTCGCCGGCCAGGGGGCGCAGGCTACACCTTC
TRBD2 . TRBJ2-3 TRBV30 CAWIPLSGGGADTQYF TGTGCCTGGATCCCCCTTAGCGGGGGGGGAGCAGATACGCAGTATTTT
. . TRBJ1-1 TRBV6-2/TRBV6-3 CASSPASRSTEAFF TGTGCCAGCAGCCCGGCCAGCCGCTCAACTGAAGCTTTCTTT
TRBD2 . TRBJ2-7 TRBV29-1 CSARAASGDNSYEQYF TGCAGCGCACGGGCGGCTAGCGGGGACAACTCCTACGAGCAGTACTTC
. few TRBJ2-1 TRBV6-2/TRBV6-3 CASTNVGRWIEQFF TGTGCCAGCACCAACGTGGGGAGGTGGATTGAGCAGTTCTTC
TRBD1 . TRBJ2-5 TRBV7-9 CASSDRFEETQYF TGTGCCAGCTCGGACAGGTTCGAAGAGACCCAGTACTTC
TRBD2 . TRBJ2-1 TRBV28 CATTGSRTSGRYNEQFF TGTGCCACCACAGGGAGCCGGACTAGCGGGAGGTACAATGAGCAGTTCTTC
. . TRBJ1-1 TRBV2 CASSERGAGGTEAFF TGTGCCAGCAGTGAACGGGGGGCTGGGGGCACTGAAGCTTTCTTT
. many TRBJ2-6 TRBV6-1 CAIPTYRSVSGANVLTF TGTGCCATCCCAACCTACCGGTCTGTCTCTGGGGCCAACGTCCTGACTTTC
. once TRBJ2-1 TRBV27 CASSQGADWEQFF TGTGCCAGCAGTCAAGGAGCTGACTGGGAGCAGTTCTTC
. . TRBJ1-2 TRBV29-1 CSVEVSRTYGYTF TGCAGCGTTGAAGTTTCCCGGACCTATGGCTACACCTTC
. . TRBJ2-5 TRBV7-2 CASSSYVGQQYF TGTGCCAGCAGCTCCTACGTCGGACAGCAGTACTTC
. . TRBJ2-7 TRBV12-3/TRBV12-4 CASSFEVANEQYF TGTGCCAGCAGTTTCGAGGTCGCGAACGAGCAGTACTTC
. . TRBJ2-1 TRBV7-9 CASSLGNRVNNEQFF TGTGCCAGCAGCTTAGGGAACCGGGTGAACAATGAGCAGTTCTTC
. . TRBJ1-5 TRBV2 CASSGPGPSQPQHF TGTGCTAGCAGTGGCCCCGGGCCTTCGCAGCCCCAGCATTTT
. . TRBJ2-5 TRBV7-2 CASSWAGLTETQYF TGTGCCAGCAGCTGGGCCGGGTTGACAGAGACCCAGTACTTC